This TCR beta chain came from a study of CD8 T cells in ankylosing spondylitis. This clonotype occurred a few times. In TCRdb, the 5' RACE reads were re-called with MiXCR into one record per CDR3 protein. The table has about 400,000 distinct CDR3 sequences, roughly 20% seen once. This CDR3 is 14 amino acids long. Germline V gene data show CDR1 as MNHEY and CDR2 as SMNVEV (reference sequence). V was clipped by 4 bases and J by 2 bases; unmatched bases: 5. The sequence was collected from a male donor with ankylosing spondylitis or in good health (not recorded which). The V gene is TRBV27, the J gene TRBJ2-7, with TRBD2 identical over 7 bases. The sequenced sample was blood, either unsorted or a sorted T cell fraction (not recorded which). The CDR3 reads CASSWTSPAYEQYF. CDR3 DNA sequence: TGTGCCAGCAGTTGGACTAGTCCCGCCTACGAGCAGTACTTC.